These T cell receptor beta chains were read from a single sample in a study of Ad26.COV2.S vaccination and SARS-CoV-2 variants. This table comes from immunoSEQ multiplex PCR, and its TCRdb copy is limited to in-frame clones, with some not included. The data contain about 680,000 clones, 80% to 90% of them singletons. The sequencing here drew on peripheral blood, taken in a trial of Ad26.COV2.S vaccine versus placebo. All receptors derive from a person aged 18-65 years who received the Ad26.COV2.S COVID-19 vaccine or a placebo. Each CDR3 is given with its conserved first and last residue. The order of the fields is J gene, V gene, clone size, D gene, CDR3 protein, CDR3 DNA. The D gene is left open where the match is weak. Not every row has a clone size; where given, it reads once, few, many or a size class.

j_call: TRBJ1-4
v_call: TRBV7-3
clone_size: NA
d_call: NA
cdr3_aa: CASSLTEGGREVTNEKLFF
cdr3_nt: TGTGCCAGCAGCTTAACGGAGGGTGGCAGGGAAGTAACTAATGAAAAACTGTTTTTT

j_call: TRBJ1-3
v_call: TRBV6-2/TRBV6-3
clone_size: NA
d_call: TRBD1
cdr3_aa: CASSYGTGPGNTIYF
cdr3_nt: TGTGCCAGCAGTTACGGGACAGGCCCTGGAAACACCATATATTTT

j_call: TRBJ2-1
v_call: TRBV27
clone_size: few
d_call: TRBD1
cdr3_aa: CASGTGAYNEQFF
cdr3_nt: TGTGCCAGCGGGACAGGGGCATACAATGAGCAGTTCTTC

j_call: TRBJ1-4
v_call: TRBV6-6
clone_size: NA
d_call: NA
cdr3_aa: CASSREGMNEKLFF
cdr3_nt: TGTGCCAGCAGTCGGGAGGGTATGAATGAAAAACTGTTTTTT

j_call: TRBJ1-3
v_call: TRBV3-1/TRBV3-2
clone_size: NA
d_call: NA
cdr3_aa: CASSQDLHFGNTIYF
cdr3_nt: TGTGCCAGCAGCCAAGATCTTCACTTTGGAAACACCATATATTTT

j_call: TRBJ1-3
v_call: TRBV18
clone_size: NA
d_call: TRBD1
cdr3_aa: CASTGTGVGNTIYF
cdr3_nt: TGTGCCAGCACCGGGACAGGGGTCGGAAACACCATATATTTT

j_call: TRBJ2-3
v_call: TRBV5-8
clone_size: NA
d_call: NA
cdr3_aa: CASSRTWGTDTQYF
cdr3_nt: TGTGCCAGCAGCCGCACTTGGGGAACAGATACGCAGTATTTT

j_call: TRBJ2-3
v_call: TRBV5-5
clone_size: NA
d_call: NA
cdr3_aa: CASSFSRVGEDTQYF
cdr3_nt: TGTGCCAGCAGCTTTTCGAGGGTTGGGGAAGATACGCAGTATTTT

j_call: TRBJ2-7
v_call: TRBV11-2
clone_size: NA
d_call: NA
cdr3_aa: CASSPPFYEQYF
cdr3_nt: TGTGCCAGCAGCCCTCCTTTTTACGAGCAGTACTTC

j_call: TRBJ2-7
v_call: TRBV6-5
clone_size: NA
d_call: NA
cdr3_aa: CASSYSTSTYEQYF
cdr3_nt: TGTGCCAGCAGTTACTCCACTAGCACGTACGAGCAGTACTTC

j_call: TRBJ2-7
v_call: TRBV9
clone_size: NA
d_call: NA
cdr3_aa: CASSVVRRETDGEQYF
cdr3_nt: TGTGCCAGCAGCGTCGTGAGGAGGGAAACGGATGGGGAGCAGTACTTC

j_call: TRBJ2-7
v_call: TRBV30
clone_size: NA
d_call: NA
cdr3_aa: CAWSWGFSYEQYF
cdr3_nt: TGTGCCTGGAGTTGGGGGTTCTCCTACGAGCAGTACTTC

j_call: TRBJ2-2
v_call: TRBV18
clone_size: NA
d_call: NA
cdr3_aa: CASSPRYSNTGELFF
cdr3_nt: TGTGCCAGCTCACCCCGGTATTCGAACACCGGGGAGCTGTTTTTT

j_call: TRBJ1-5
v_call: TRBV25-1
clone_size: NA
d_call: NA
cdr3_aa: CASCGGFNQPQHF
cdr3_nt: TGTGCCAGCTGCGGAGGATTCAATCAGCCCCAGCATTTT

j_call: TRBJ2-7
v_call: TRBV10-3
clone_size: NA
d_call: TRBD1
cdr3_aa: CAISENDRVGEQYF
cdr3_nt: TGTGCCATCAGTGAGAACGACAGGGTCGGCGAGCAGTACTTC

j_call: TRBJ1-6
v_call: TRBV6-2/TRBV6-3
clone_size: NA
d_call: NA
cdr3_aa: CASSQGSPLHF
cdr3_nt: TGTGCCAGCAGCCAGGGGTCACCCCTCCACTTT

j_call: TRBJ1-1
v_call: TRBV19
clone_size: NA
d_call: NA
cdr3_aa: CASSIGQARTEAFF
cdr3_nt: TGTGCCAGTAGTATAGGACAGGCCCGGACTGAAGCTTTCTTT

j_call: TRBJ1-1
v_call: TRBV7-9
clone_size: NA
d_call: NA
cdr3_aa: CASSLDRNRRNTEAFF
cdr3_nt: TGTGCCAGCAGCTTAGACCGGAACCGGCGGAACACTGAAGCTTTCTTT

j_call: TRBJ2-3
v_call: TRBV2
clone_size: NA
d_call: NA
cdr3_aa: CASSETAGRSTDTQYF
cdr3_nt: TGTGCCAGCAGTGAAACGGCGGGTAGAAGCACAGATACGCAGTATTTT

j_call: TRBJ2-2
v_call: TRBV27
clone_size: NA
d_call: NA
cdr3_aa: CASSLGGAGELFF
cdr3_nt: TGTGCCAGCAGTTTGGGAGGTGCCGGGGAGCTGTTTTTT

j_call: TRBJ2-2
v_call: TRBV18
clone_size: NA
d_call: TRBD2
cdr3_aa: CASSPRLAGGGTGELFF
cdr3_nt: TGTGCCAGCTCACCAAGACTAGCGGGAGGAGGCACCGGGGAGCTGTTTTTT

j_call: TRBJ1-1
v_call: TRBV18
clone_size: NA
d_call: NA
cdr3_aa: CASSPDRVTEAFF
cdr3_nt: TGTGCCAGCTCACCCGACCGGGTCACTGAAGCTTTCTTT

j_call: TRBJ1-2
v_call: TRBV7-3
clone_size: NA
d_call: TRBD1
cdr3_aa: CASSLTGGTRDDYTF
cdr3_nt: TGTGCCAGCAGCTTGACAGGGGGTACCCGAGATGACTACACCTTC

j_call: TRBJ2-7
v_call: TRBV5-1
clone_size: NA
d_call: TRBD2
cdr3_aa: CPGTSGRRGKYEQYF
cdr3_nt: TGCCCCGGGACTAGCGGGAGGAGAGGGAAATACGAGCAGTACTTC

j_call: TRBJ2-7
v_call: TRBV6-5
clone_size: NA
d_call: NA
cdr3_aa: CASSQGSSYEQYF
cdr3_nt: TGTGCCAGCAGTCAGGGGAGCTCCTACGAGCAGTACTTC